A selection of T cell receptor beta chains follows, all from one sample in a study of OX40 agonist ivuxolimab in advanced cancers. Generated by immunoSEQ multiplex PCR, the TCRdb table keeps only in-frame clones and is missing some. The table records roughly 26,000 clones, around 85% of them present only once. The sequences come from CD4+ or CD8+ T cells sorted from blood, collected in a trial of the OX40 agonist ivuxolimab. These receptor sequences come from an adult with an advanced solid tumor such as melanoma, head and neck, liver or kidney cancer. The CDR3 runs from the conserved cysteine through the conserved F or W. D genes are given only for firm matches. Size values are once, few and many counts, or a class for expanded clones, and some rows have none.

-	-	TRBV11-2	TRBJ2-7	CASSLGVQDEQYF	TGTGCCAGCAGCTTAGGAGTACAGGACGAGCAGTACTTC
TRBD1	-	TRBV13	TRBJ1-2	CASSPWTGNYGYTF	TGTGCCAGCAGCCCCTGGACAGGGAACTATGGCTACACCTTC
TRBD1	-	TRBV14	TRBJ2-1	CASSQEDRGLFGEQFF	TGTGCCAGCAGCCAAGAGGACAGGGGGCTGTTTGGTGAGCAGTTCTTC
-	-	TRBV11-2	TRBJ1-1	CASSNEAFF	TGTGCCAGCAGCAATGAAGCTTTCTTT
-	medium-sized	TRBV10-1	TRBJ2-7	CARRGTLLQFLYEQYF	TGCGCCAGACGCGGGACACTCCTCCAGTTCCTCTACGAGCAGTACTTC
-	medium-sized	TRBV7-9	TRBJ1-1	CASSLVTEAFF	TGTGCCAGCAGCTTAGTTACCGAAGCTTTCTTT
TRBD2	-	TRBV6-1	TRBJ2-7	CASSEYGVAGSYEQYF	TGTGCCAGCAGTGAATACGGGGTAGCGGGGTCCTACGAGCAGTACTTC
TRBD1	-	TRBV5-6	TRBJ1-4	CASSAGTGGMNEKLFF	TGTGCCAGCAGCGCCGGGACAGGGGGGATGAATGAAAAACTGTTTTTT
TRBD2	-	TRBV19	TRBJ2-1	CASSKTGGNEQFF	TGTGCCAGTAGTAAAACGGGGGGCAATGAGCAGTTCTTC
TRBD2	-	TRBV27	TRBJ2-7	CASKAGAEGEQYF	TGTGCCAGCAAGGCGGGAGCTGAAGGCGAGCAGTACTTC
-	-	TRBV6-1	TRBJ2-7	CASSEWGSYEQYF	TGTGCCAGCAGTGAATGGGGGTCCTACGAGCAGTACTTC
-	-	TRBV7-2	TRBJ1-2	CASSFGGPNYGYTF	TGTGCCAGCAGCTTCGGGGGACCCAACTATGGCTACACCTTC
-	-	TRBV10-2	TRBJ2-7	CASSEVAEQYF	TGCGCCAGCAGTGAGGTGGCGGAGCAGTACTTC
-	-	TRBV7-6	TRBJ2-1	CASSLRGGGTYNEQFF	TGTGCCAGCAGCTTACGAGGGGGGGGAACCTACAATGAGCAGTTCTTC
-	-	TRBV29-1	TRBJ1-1	CSVEGNTGNTEAFF	TGCAGCGTTGAAGGAAACACAGGGAACACTGAAGCTTTCTTT
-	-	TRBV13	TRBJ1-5	CASSSYSLKVQHF	TGTGCCAGCAGCTCGTACTCCCTGAAGGTCCAGCATTTT
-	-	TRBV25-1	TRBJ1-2	CASSGGPLKNYGYTF	TGTGCCAGCAGTGGGGGACCTTTAAAAAACTATGGCTACACCTTC
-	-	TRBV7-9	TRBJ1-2	CASSLIGYLDGYTF	TGTGCCAGCAGCTTAATAGGCTACCTCGATGGCTACACCTTC
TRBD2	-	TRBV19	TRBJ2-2	CASSGRGAGELFF	TGTGCCTCAAGCGGGAGGGGGGCCGGGGAGCTGTTTTTT
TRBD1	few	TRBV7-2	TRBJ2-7	CASSSDRGYYEQYF	TGTGCCAGCAGCTCCGACAGGGGGTACTACGAGCAGTACTTC
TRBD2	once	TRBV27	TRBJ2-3	CASSFLLAGGPDTQYF	TGTGCCAGCAGTTTCCTACTAGCGGGGGGGCCAGATACGCAGTATTTT
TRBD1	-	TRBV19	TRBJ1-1	CASSQGQGYTEAFF	TGTGCCAGTAGCCAAGGACAGGGTTACACTGAAGCTTTCTTT
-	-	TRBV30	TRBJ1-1	CAWSVKGRRTEAFF	TGTGCCTGGAGTGTAAAGGGGAGGAGGACTGAAGCTTTCTTT
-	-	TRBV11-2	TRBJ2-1	CASSSDASSYNEQFF	TGTGCCAGCAGCTCGGACGCAAGCTCCTACAATGAGCAGTTCTTC
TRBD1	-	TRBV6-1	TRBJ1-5	CASRARQGVQPQHF	TGTGCCAGCAGGGCGAGACAGGGAGTTCAGCCCCAGCATTTT
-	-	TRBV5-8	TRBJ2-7	CASSLKNYFGQPYEQYF	TGTGCCAGCAGCTTAAAGAACTACTTCGGACAGCCCTACGAGCAGTACTTC
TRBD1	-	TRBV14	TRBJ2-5	CAGRKSGTGTGETQYF	TGTGCCGGCAGAAAATCTGGGACAGGGACGGGTGAGACCCAGTACTTC
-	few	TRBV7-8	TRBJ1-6	CASSFQGDYNSPLHF	TGTGCCAGCAGCTTTCAAGGGGACTATAATTCACCCCTCCACTTT
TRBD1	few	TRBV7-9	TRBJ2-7	CASSYAGGHEQYF	TGTGCCAGCAGCTACGCAGGGGGACACGAGCAGTACTTC
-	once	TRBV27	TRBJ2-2	CASSLFPAGDPNTGELFF	TGTGCCAGCAGTTTATTCCCGGCAGGGGACCCGAACACCGGGGAGCTGTTTTTT
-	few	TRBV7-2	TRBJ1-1	CASSLASYMNTEAFF	TGTGCCAGCAGCTTAGCCTCCTACATGAACACTGAAGCTTTCTTT
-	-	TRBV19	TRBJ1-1	CASSMSSLGTEAFF	TGTGCCAGTAGTATGAGCTCCCTGGGGACTGAAGCTTTCTTT
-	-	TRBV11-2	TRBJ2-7	CASSWGGGYEQYF	TGTGCCAGCAGTTGGGGTGGGGGCTACGAGCAGTACTTC
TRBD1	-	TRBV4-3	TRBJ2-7	CASSQDRQGPYEQYF	TGCGCCAGCAGCCAAGATAGACAGGGGCCCTACGAGCAGTACTTC
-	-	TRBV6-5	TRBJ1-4	CASSLGTATEKLFF	TGTGCCAGCTCCCTCGGTACAGCTACCGAAAAACTGTTTTTT